These 20 T cell receptor beta chains were all obtained from the same sample, sequenced in a study of cytomegalovirus exposure and HLA in healthy donors. PCR primers comprised 60 Vbeta and 13 Jbeta primers. The protocol was immunoSEQ multiplex PCR, while the TCRdb copy is restricted to in-frame clones and leaves out a portion. The data hold some 120,000 clones, with 70% to 90% observed a single time. The sample consisted of PBMCs. The receptors here all came from a man aged 18-30 years in good health and CMV-seropositive.

This CDR3 reads CASSFGDSPLHF. The CDR3 bases are TGTGCCAGCAGCTTCGGGGATTCACCCCTCCACTTT. The chain couples TRBV11-2 to TRBJ1-6; no clear D gene. The length of the CDR3 is 12 residues. Germline CDR1 SGHAT, CDR2 FQNNGV. V lost 3 bases, J lost 8 bases, and 5 bases lay in between.

The rearrangement uses TRBV29-1 and TRBJ2-3; 7 bases are a match to TRBD1. The CDR3 contains 12 residues. CDR1 and CDR2 from the germline V gene are SQVTM and ANQGSEA. Trimming at V came to 6 bases and at J to 0 bases, leaving 0 bases not matched to a gene. The CDR3 sequence: CSVGQSTDTQYF. CDR3 nucleotide sequence: TGCAGCGTGGGACAGAGCACAGATACGCAGTATTTT.

The chain uses TRBV9 and TRBJ2-1, with 7 bases that match TRBD1. Germline assignment: CDR1 SGDLS and CDR2 YYNGEE. Losses at the gene ends were 3 bases for V and 4 bases for J; bases not matched to a gene: 7. The CDR3 totals 15 residues. The CDR3 coding sequence is TGTGCCAGCAGCGGAATACAGGGGACATACAATGAGCAGTTCTTC. It specifies CASSGIQGTYNEQFF.

V and J are TRBV2 and TRBJ1-5; TRBD1 agrees at 9 bases. The V and J ends lost 7 bases and 0 bases, in that order; junction bases with no gene match: 7. The CDR3 spans 16 residues. In germline, CDR1 is SNHLY, CDR2 FYNNEI. CDR3 sequence: CASTRTGAVSNQPQHF. DNA for the CDR3: TGTGCCAGCACGAGGACAGGGGCTGTTAGCAATCAGCCCCAGCATTTT.

The gene calls are TRBV7-6 and TRBJ1-1; 7 bases match TRBD1. Germline CDR1 SGHVS, CDR2 FNYEAQ. The CDR3 spans 15 residues. Trimming at V came to 2 bases and at J to 0 bases, leaving 3 bases not matched to a gene. The DNA for the CDR3 is TGTGCCAGCAGCTTACCGGGACAGCTGAACACTGAAGCTTTCTTT. Translated: CASSLPGQLNTEAFF.

The V and J genes are TRBV9 and TRBJ1-1, with TRBD1 identical over 9 bases. Germline V gives CDR1 SGDLS, CDR2 YYNGEE. V lost 0 bases and J lost 0; bases outside the gene matches: 6. This CDR3 has 17 amino acids. In DNA form, the CDR3 reads TGTGCCAGCAGCGTAGGGACAGGGGATCCCCTGAACACTGAAGCTTTCTTT. Encoded protein: CASSVGTGDPLNTEAFF.

This chain connects TRBV18 to TRBJ1-1; possibly TRBD1 for D (5 bases). The V gene's germline CDR1 is KGHSH and CDR2 LQKENI. The V end was cut by 6 bases, the J end by 1 base, with 12 bases between. This CDR3 is 14 amino acids long. This chain's CDR3 is CASSPGETNTEAFF. Written as DNA, the CDR3 is TGTGCCAGCTCCCCGGGGGAGACGAACACTGAAGCTTTCTTT.

J is TRBJ1-6 and V is TRBV19; 7 nucleotides agree with TRBD1. The CDR3 is 12 residues long. Germline CDR1 LNHDA, CDR2 SQIVND (reference sequence). Trimming at V came to 7 bases and at J to 7 bases, leaving 1 base not matched to a gene. The CDR3 region has the DNA TGTGCCAGTACACAGGGGAATTCACCCCTCCACTTT. This sequence encodes CASTQGNSPLHF.

The chain uses TRBV30 and TRBJ1-1; 7 positions match TRBD1. The CDR3 length is 16 residues. The V gene's germline CDR1 is GTSNPN and CDR2 SVGIG (reference sequence). V lost 0 bases and J lost 1; bases outside the gene matches: 8. CDR3 nucleotides: TGTGCCTGGAGTGTTGAGGGGACAGTGCGGAACACTGAAGCTTTCTTT. Translated, it gives CAWSVEGTVRNTEAFF.

The genes are TRBV4-1 and TRBJ1-2; 7 bases map to TRBD1. The CDR3 is 14 amino acids. Trimming took 2 bases from V and 3 from J; bases not matched to a gene: 3. The V gene's germline CDR1 is MGHRA and CDR2 YSYEKL. The CDR3 reads CASSQRTGDYGYTF. CDR3 sequence (DNA): TGCGCCAGCAGCCAAAGGACAGGAGACTATGGCTACACCTTC.

The table lists this clone with a few counts. CDR3 residues: CASSLEWGTTYEQYF. Written as DNA, the CDR3 is TGTGCCAGCAGCTTAGAATGGGGGACTACCTACGAGCAGTACTTC. The chain employs TRBV11-3 and TRBJ2-7; 7 bases agree with TRBD2. CDR3 length equals 15 residues. The V gene's germline CDR1 is SGHNT and CDR2 YENEEA. V trimming: 0 bases; J trimming: 2 bases; junction bases outside the gene matches: 4.

This chain links TRBV23-1 with TRBJ1-5, with D hard to call. TRBV23-1 is assigned to the ORF class and has an uncertain function. The germline V and J ends were trimmed by 0 bases and 4 bases, with 22 bases remaining between them. The CDR3 has 19 amino acids. CDR3 in amino acids: CASSQSDHDYPAGNQPQHF. The DNA of the CDR3 is TGCGCCAGCAGTCAATCCGATCACGACTACCCAGCCGGTAATCAGCCCCAGCATTTT.

The chain joins TRBV6-6 to TRBJ2-7; 11 nucleotides agree with TRBD2. CDR3 length: 16 residues. Germline V gene lookup returns CDR1 MNHNY and CDR2 SVGAGI (reference sequence). V lost 2 bases and J lost 5; bases outside the gene matches: 8. CDR3 loop: CASSYPLAGGRNEQYF. The CDR3 nucleotides are TGTGCCAGCAGTTACCCGTTAGCGGGGGGGAGGAACGAGCAGTACTTC.

This chain joins TRBV30 and TRBJ1-5; D is ambiguous. V dropped 0 bases and J dropped 2 bases, with 11 bases sitting between them. Germline CDR1 reads GTSNPN; CDR2 reads SVGIG (reference sequence). The CDR3 covers 15 residues. CDR3 protein: CAWSVLDGGNQPQHF. CDR3 sequence (DNA): TGTGCCTGGAGTGTACTAGATGGAGGCAATCAGCCCCAGCATTTT.

This clone appeared a single time. The chain links TRBV5-1 to TRBJ1-1; no firm D call. V was clipped by 2 bases and J by 8 bases, with 16 bases between them. The CDR3 consists of 14 residues. The germline V gene encodes CDR1 SGHRS and CDR2 YFSETQ. CDR3 bases: TGCGCCAGCAGCTTAGCCGGGAATTCCTACGAAGCTTTCTTT. Protein sequence: CASSLAGNSYEAFF.

The rearrangement joins TRBV4-1 to TRBJ2-7, with D tentatively TRBD1 (6 bases). V lost 5 bases and J 4 bases, leaving 9 bases between the germline ends. CDR1 MGHRA and CDR2 YSYEKL come from the germline V gene. The CDR3 runs to 12 residues. The CDR3 nucleotides are TGCGCCAGCAGCACACAGGGTTACGAGCAGTACTTC. Translated, it gives CASSTQGYEQYF.

The chain uses TRBV5-1 and TRBJ2-7; D unclear. The CDR3 is 14 residues long. The germline V and J ends were trimmed by 0 bases and 2 bases, with 9 bases remaining between them. In germline, CDR1 is SGHRS, CDR2 YFSETQ. For the CDR3, the DNA is TGCGCCAGCAGCTTGGCCGAGGCTCCCTACGAGCAGTACTTC. The encoded protein is CASSLAEAPYEQYF.

This chain links TRBV19 with TRBJ2-1; 11 nucleotides align to TRBD2. With 7 bases clipped from V and 7 bases from J, the junction kept 12 bases outside the gene matches. CDR1 LNHDA and CDR2 SQIVND come from the germline V gene (reference sequence). This CDR3 has 16 amino acids. The DNA for the CDR3 is TGTGCCAGTAATAGCGGGGGGGCTAATGAGAAAAATGAGCAGTTCTTC. It specifies CASNSGGANEKNEQFF.

The chain employs TRBV28 and TRBJ2-5; D is possibly TRBD2 (6 bases). Looked up from germline, CDR1 is MDHEN and CDR2 is SYDVKM. This CDR3 is built from 15 residues. V was shortened by 5 bases and J by 2 bases, with 15 bases between the two germline ends. The CDR3, as DNA: TGTGCCAGCAGTCTAACCGGGACTGTACAAGAGACCCAGTACTTC. Translation: CASSLTGTVQETQYF.

As DNA, the CDR3 is TGTGCCAGCTCACCCCCTTGGAGGGGAGTGAACACTGAAGCTTTCTTT. Its translation is CASSPPWRGVNTEAFF. V is TRBV18 and J is TRBJ1-1; D might be TRBD1 (5 bases). V was pared by 3 bases and J by 0 bases, with 14 bases between. The germline gives CDR1 KGHSH, CDR2 LQKENI. The CDR3 extends over 16 amino acids.